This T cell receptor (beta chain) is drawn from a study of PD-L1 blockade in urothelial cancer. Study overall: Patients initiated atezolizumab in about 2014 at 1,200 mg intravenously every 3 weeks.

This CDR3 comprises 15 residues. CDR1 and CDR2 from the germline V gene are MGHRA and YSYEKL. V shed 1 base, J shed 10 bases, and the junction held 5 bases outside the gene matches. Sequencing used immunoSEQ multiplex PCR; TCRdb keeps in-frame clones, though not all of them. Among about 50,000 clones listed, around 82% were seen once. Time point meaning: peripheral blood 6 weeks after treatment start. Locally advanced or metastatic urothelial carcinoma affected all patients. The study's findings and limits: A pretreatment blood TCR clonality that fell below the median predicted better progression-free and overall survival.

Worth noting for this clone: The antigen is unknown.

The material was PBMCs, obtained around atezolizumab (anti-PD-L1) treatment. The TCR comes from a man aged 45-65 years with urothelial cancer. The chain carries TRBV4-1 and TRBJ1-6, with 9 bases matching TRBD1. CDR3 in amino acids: CASSQGRTGASPLHF. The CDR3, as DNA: TGCGCCAGCAGCCAAGGGAGGACAGGGGCATCACCCCTCCACTTT.